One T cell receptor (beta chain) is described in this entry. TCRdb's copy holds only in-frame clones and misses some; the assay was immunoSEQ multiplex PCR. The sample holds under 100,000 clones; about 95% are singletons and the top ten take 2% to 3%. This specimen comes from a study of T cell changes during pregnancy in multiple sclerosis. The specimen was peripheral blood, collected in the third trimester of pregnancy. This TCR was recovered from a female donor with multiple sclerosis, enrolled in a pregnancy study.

CDR3 bases: TGCGCCAGCAGCCAAGTGGCGGAGGAGACCCAGTACTTC. Amino acid sequence: CASSQVAEETQYF. V and J are TRBV4-1 and TRBJ2-5; D not certain. Germline V gene sequence: CDR1 MGHRA, CDR2 YSYEKL. This CDR3 contains 13 residues. V was trimmed by 1 base and J by 5 bases, leaving 8 bases between them.